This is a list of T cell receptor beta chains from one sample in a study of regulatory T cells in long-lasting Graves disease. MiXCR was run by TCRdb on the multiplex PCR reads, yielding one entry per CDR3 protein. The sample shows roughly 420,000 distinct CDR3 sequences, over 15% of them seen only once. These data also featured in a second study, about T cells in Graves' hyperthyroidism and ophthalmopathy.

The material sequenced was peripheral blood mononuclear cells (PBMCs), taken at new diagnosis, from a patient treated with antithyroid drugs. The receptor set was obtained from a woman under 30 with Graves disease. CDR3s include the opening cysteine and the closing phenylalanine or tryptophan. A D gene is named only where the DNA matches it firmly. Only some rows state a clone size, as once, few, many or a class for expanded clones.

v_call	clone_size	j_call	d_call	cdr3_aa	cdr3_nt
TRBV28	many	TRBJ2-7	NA	CASSRTRVEQYF	TGTGCCAGCAGTCGAACCAGGGTCGAGCAGTACTTC
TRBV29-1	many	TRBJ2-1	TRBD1	CSVTGTGVNEQFF	TGCAGCGTCACCGGGACAGGGGTCAATGAGCAGTTCTTC
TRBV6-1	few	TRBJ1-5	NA	CASLFEGTNQPQHF	TGTGCCAGCCTCTTTGAGGGGACCAATCAGCCCCAGCATTTT
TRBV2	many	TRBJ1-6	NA	CASSDGGGYNSPLHF	TGTGCCAGCAGTGATGGGGGTGGCTATAATTCACCCCTCCACTTT
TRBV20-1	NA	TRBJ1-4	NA	CSASIQGRGGYEKLFF	TGCAGTGCTAGCATTCAAGGGCGGGGAGGATATGAAAAACTGTTTTTT
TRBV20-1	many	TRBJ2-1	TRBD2	CSARVGLAGDRNEQFF	TGCAGTGCTAGAGTGGGACTAGCGGGAGACAGGAATGAGCAGTTCTTC
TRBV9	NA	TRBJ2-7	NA	CASSVGALAFEQYF	TGTGCCAGCAGCGTAGGGGCTTTAGCATTTGAGCAGTACTTC
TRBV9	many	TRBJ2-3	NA	CASSVESSRTDTQYF	TGTGCCAGCAGCGTAGAGTCCTCTCGCACAGATACGCAGTATTTT
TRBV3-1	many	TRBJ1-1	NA	CASSQVGSAEAFF	TGTGCCAGCAGCCAAGTCGGGAGTGCTGAAGCTTTCTTT
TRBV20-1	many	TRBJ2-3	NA	CSASRLVADTQYF	TGCAGTGCTTCCCGACTAGTAGCAGATACGCAGTATTTT
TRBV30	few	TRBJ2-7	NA	CAWSVLALEQYF	TGTGCCTGGAGTGTACTTGCGCTCGAGCAGTACTTC
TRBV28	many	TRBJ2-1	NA	CAIDRAGSYNEQFF	TGTGCCATCGATCGGGCGGGATCCTACAATGAGCAGTTCTTC
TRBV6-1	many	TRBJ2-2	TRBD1	CASRNEFPPGQLNTGELFF	TGTGCCAGCAGAAACGAGTTTCCCCCGGGACAGCTAAACACCGGGGAGCTGTTTTTT
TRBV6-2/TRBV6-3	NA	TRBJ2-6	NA	CASSDGWARAGANVLTF	TGTGCCAGCAGTGATGGGTGGGCCCGGGCTGGGGCCAACGTCCTGACTTTC
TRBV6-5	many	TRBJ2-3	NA	CASSYLGTRTDTQYF	TGTGCCAGCAGTTACTTGGGAACACGCACAGATACGCAGTATTTT
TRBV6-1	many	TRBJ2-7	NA	CASSPALYEQYF	TGTGCCAGCAGTCCAGCGCTCTACGAGCAGTACTTC
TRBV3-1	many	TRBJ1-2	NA	CASSQVADYGYTF	TGTGCCAGCAGCCAAGTCGCAGACTATGGCTACACCTTC
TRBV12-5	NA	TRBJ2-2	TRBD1	CASGLSMGQLNTGELFF	TGTGCTAGTGGTCTATCCATGGGACAGCTGAACACCGGGGAGCTGTTTTTT
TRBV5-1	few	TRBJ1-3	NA	CASSLAGDSSGNTIYF	TGCGCCAGCAGCTTGGCAGGGGATAGCTCTGGAAACACCATATATTTT
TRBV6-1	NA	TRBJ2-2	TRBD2	CASRGASGPTGELFF	TGTGCCAGCAGAGGGGCTAGCGGTCCCACCGGGGAGCTGTTTTTT
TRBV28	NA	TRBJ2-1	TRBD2	CASSSLAGGPVEQFF	TGTGCCAGCAGTTCTCTAGCGGGAGGGCCTGTTGAGCAGTTCTTC
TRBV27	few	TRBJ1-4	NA	CASSPSPLPSEKLFF	TGTGCCAGCAGTCCATCCCCTTTGCCGAGTGAAAAACTGTTTTTT